The TCR beta chain under discussion was sequenced for a study of post-analysis software for immune sequencing data. The wider study: Relapsing-remitting, secondary progressive and progressive-relapsing multiple sclerosis were all included among the disease courses.

V lost 7 bases, J lost 7 bases, and 10 bases lay in between. This CDR3 has 11 amino acids. Regarding this clonotype: Its target is unknown.

Unique molecular identifiers were built into the TCR beta cDNA libraries. Starting from roughly 1.1 to 9.2 million T cells, the study yielded roughly 0.5 million cDNA molecules. One entry per CDR3 protein, called by TCRdb with MiXCR from the PCR reads. The table includes about 770,000 distinct CDR3 sequences, around 46% detected once. Findings of the study overall: There were a handful of TRBV segments more frequent in patients than controls, and TRBV5-6, TRBV5-1 and TRBV20-1 were among them. For normalized Chao1 diversity, multiple sclerosis patients scored significantly lower than controls did.

The chain uses TRBV12-3 or TRBV12-4 and TRBJ1-1; D gene uncertain. The clonotype comes from a girl aged 10 to 17 with multiple sclerosis. The source material was blood. The CDR3 loop reads CASTNLDEAFF. CDR3 nucleotide sequence: TGTGCCAGCACCAACCTGGATGAAGCTTTCTTT.